This passage covers 23 T cell receptor beta chains from one sample sequenced in a study of blood T cell repertoires in COVID-19. Clones were sequenced by immunoSEQ multiplex PCR, and TCRdb holds only the in-frame ones, with some missing. The sample consists of about 220,000 clones, about 85% of them appearing once. The specimen was peripheral blood. These receptors were taken from a woman between 50 and 59 years old with COVID-19, enrolled during active disease.

The chain combines TRBV19 with TRBJ1-3, with 7 bases matching TRBD1. The germline gives CDR1 LNHDA, CDR2 SQIVND (reference sequence). The J segment lost 2 bases and the V segment lost 5 bases, leaving 9 bases of the junction unmatched. CDR3 length: 16 residues. This chain's CDR3 is CASSSRLQGPGNTIYF. The CDR3 DNA reads as TGTGCCAGTAGTTCCAGATTACAGGGGCCTGGAAACACCATATATTTT.

The chain uses TRBV27 and TRBJ1-5, with TRBD1 identical over 8 bases. V trimming: 3 bases; J trimming: 7 bases; junction bases outside the gene matches: 8. From germline, CDR1 is MNHEY and CDR2 SMNVEV (reference sequence). This CDR3 contains 15 residues. The DNA of the CDR3 is TGTGCCAGCAGTTTGAACAGGGGGAAAGAACAGCCCCAGCATTTT. Amino acid sequence: CASSLNRGKEQPQHF.

This sequence joins TRBV5-1 and TRBJ1-2, with D possibly matching TRBD1 (5 bases). The CDR3 has 14 amino acids. The V gene lost 0 bases and the J gene lost 6 bases, with 12 bases spanning the gap. Germline lookup yields CDR1 SGHRS and CDR2 YFSETQ. The CDR3 is CASSLEGGVNGYTF. For the CDR3, the DNA is TGCGCCAGCAGCTTGGAGGGAGGGGTGAATGGCTACACCTTC.

V usage is TRBV9 and J usage is TRBJ2-6; 11 bases map to TRBD1. Germline-derived CDR1 and CDR2 are SGDLS and YYNGEE. This CDR3 has 17 residues. Germline trimming cut 6 bases from V and 1 base from J; bases unmatched to any gene: 6. The CDR3 protein is CASTRTGGTSGANVLTF. The DNA for the CDR3 is TGTGCCAGCACTCGGACAGGGGGCACTTCTGGGGCCAACGTCCTGACTTTC.

The chain couples TRBV11-2 to TRBJ2-5, with D perhaps matching TRBD2 (6 bases). Germline values: CDR1 SGHAT, CDR2 FQNNGV. This CDR3 region has 10 residues. V lost 6 bases to trimming and J lost 7 bases, with 6 bases between them. CDR3 bases: TGTGCCAGCAGGGGGGGGACCCAGTACTTC. Residues: CASRGGTQYF.

V usage is TRBV23-1 and J usage is TRBJ2-5, with TRBD1 matching over 8 bases. TRBV23-1 is placed among ORFs of uncertain function. This CDR3 is 15 amino acids long. J was trimmed by 0 bases and V by 8 bases; bases with no gene match: 8. The CDR3 reads CASVYRGAYQETQYF. Here the CDR3 DNA reads TGCGCCAGCGTGTACAGGGGGGCCTACCAAGAGACCCAGTACTTC.

This chain connects TRBV19 to TRBJ1-2, with unresolved D. Trimming took off 8 bases at V and 3 bases at J, with 22 bases between the two ends. The length of the CDR3 is 16 residues. Germline V gives CDR1 LNHDA, CDR2 SQIVND (reference sequence). CDR3 in amino acids: CASRGLLEGSYYGYTF. In nucleotides, the CDR3 is TGTGCCAGTCGAGGATTATTAGAGGGCAGCTACTATGGCTACACCTTC. Complete variable domain (other parts from reference TRBV19 and TRBJ1-2): DGGITQSPKYLFRKEGQNVTLSCEQNLNHDAMYWYRQDPGQGLRLIYYSQIVNDFQKGDIAEGYSVSREKKESFPLTVTSAQKNPTAFYLCASRGLLEGSYYGYTFGSGTRLTVV.

The chain employs TRBV5-6 and TRBJ1-3, with a weak D call TRBD1 (6 bases). Per germline, CDR1 SGHDT and CDR2 YYEEEE. V was clipped by 3 bases and J by 0 bases, with 16 bases between them. CDR3 length: 17 amino acids. The CDR3 is CASSSTSGQTSGNTIYF. The CDR3 nucleotides read TGTGCCAGCAGCTCAACTTCGGGACAAACCTCTGGAAACACCATATATTTT. Complete variable domain (other parts from reference TRBV5-6 and TRBJ1-3): DAGVTQSPTHLIKTRGQQVTLRCSPKSGHDTVSWYQQALGQGPQFIFQYYEEEERQRGNFPDRFSGHQFPNYSSELNVNALLLGDSALYLCASSSTSGQTSGNTIYFGEGSWLTVV.

Turning to this clone: The junction departs from the called germline gene at one end, perhaps through a read error. The chain recombines TRBV12-3 or TRBV12-4 with TRBJ1-2; a possible D gene is TRBD1 (5 bases). The CDR3 loop spans 12 amino acids. This chain's CDR3 is CASTLGEGNPNF. CDR3 coding DNA: TGTGCCAGCACCTTAGGGGAGGGGAATCCCAACTTC.

The sample holds a few counts of this clone. The junction does not match germline at one end; this may be a read error. This rearrangement joins TRBV13 to TRBJ1-6, with D tentatively TRBD1 (6 bases). CDR1 and CDR2 from the germline V gene are PRHDT and FYEKMQ (reference sequence). The CDR3 spans 15 residues. CDR3 loop: CASSVGGGANSPLHF. DNA for the CDR3: TGTGCCAGCAGCGTAGGGGGAGGGGCGAATTCACCCCTCCACTTT.

V gene TRBV18 combines with J gene TRBJ1-4; D is perhaps TRBD1 (6 bases). Trimming removed 4 bases from V and 0 bases from J, with 12 bases in between. The germline V gene encodes CDR1 KGHSH and CDR2 LQKENI. There are 16 residues in the CDR3. CDR3 bases: TGTGCCAGCTCACAGGACAGAACTGCAACTAATGAAAAACTGTTTTTT. Its translation: CASSQDRTATNEKLFF.

V is TRBV5-1 and J is TRBJ1-4, with 9 bases lining up with TRBD1. This CDR3 has 13 amino acids. CDR1 SGHRS and CDR2 YFSETQ come from the germline V gene. The junction had 4 bases not matched to a gene; V was cut back by 0 bases and J by 13 bases. CDR3 in DNA: TGCGCCAGCAGCTTGGGCGGGACAGGGCCACTGTTTTTT. Translation gives CASSLGGTGPLFF.

J is TRBJ2-7 and V is TRBV11-2, with TRBD1 matching 7 bases. This CDR3 spans 14 amino acids. V dropped 3 bases and J dropped 4; count of bases not matched to a gene: 6. In germline, CDR1 is SGHAT, CDR2 FQNNGV. CDR3 DNA: TGTGCCAGCAGCTTCGCTGGACAGGAGTACGAGCAGTACTTC. Translation gives CASSFAGQEYEQYF.

This sequence joins TRBV27 and TRBJ2-5; 11 bases are a match to TRBD2. Germline V lookup: CDR1 MNHEY, CDR2 SMNVEV (reference sequence). Losses at the gene ends were 4 bases for V and 1 base for J; bases not matched to a gene: 5. The length of the CDR3 is 16 residues. The CDR3 reads CASSSRLAGFQETQYF. In DNA form, the CDR3 reads TGTGCCAGCAGTTCAAGACTAGCGGGGTTCCAAGAGACCCAGTACTTC.

The genes are TRBV15 and TRBJ1-2; D is unresolved. V was pared by 0 bases and J by 4 bases, with 12 bases between. CDR3 length: 15 amino acids. Germline lookup yields CDR1 LNHNV and CDR2 YYDKDF (reference sequence). The CDR3 region is CATSRDLDAGYGYTF. The CDR3, as DNA: TGTGCCACCAGCAGAGATCTCGACGCGGGCTATGGCTACACCTTC.

This chain joins TRBV24-1 and TRBJ2-3; D remains unclear. CDR1 and CDR2 from the germline V gene are KGHDR and SFDVKD. This CDR3 is 11 amino acids long. V lost 4 bases to trimming and J lost 8 bases, with 6 bases between them. CDR3 sequence (DNA): TGTGCCACCAGTGAGAGTGGTACGCAGTATTTT. It is translated as CATSESGTQYF.

The CDR3 region has the DNA TGTGCCAGCAGGGGGCTTAATGAAAAACTGTTTTTT. Residues: CASRGLNEKLFF. The genes are TRBV2 and TRBJ1-4, with a possible D match to TRBD1 (5 bases). Trimming removed 6 bases from V and 4 bases from J, with 6 bases in between. The CDR3 length is 12 residues. Germline CDR1 SNHLY, CDR2 FYNNEI.

This clone was counted once. This chain links TRBV7-8 with TRBJ2-1, with 10 bases that match TRBD1. Germline V gene lookup returns CDR1 SGHVS and CDR2 FQNEAQ. V was pared by 1 base and J by 5 bases, with 5 bases of the junction left unmatched. The CDR3 loop spans 16 amino acids. This chain's CDR3 is CASSLVPGQGHNEQFF. CDR3 coding DNA: TGTGCCAGCAGCTTAGTCCCGGGACAGGGGCACAATGAGCAGTTCTTC. Supplemented by reference TRBV7-8 and TRBJ2-1, the full variable domain reads GAGVSQSPRYKVAKRGQDVALRCDPISGHVSLFWYQQALGQGPEFLTYFQNEAQLDKSGLPSDRFFAERPEGSVSTLKIQRTQQEDSAVYLCASSLVPGQGHNEQFFGPGTRLTVL.

The chain recombines TRBV5-5 with TRBJ2-5; 8 bases map to TRBD1. Germline V gene lookup returns CDR1 SGHKS and CDR2 YYEKEE (reference sequence). This CDR3 has 16 residues. With 4 bases clipped from V and 4 bases from J, the junction kept 12 bases outside the gene matches. CDR3 sequence: CASSQDRDSEGETQYF. As DNA, the CDR3 is TGTGCCAGCAGCCAGGACAGGGACAGCGAAGGAGAGACCCAGTACTTC.

The chain is built from TRBV18 and TRBJ2-2; D possibly corresponds to TRBD1 (6 bases). The germline CDR1 and CDR2 sequences are KGHSH and LQKENI. The CDR3 is 15 residues long. Trimming took off 2 bases at V and 5 bases at J, with 12 bases between the two ends. This CDR3 reads CASSPNHRETGELFF. CDR3 DNA sequence: TGTGCCAGCTCACCAAACCACAGGGAGACCGGGGAGCTGTTTTTT.

The rearrangement joins TRBV10-1 to TRBJ2-2, with TRBD2 identical over 7 bases. The CDR3 consists of 16 residues. J was trimmed by 6 bases and V by 4 bases; bases with no gene match: 11. Per germline, CDR1 WNHNN and CDR2 SYGVQD (reference sequence). CDR3 loop: CASSVFSGGPAGELFF. The CDR3 nucleotides are TGCGCCAGCAGTGTGTTTTCGGGGGGTCCTGCCGGGGAGCTGTTTTTT.

The V and J genes are TRBV11-1 and TRBJ2-1, with unresolved D. This CDR3 is built from 12 residues. CDR1 is SGHAT and CDR2 is FQDESV in the germline V gene (reference sequence). Trimming cost V 3 bases and J 8 bases, with 8 bases left between them. The CDR3: CASSFLGYEQFF. CDR3 in DNA: TGTGCCAGCAGCTTCCTAGGCTATGAGCAGTTCTTC. The full variable domain, in which reference TRBV11-1 and TRBJ2-1 provide the parts outside the CDR3, is EAEVAQSPRYKITEKSQAVAFWCDPISGHATLYWYRQILGQGPELLVQFQDESVVDDSQLPKDRFSAERLKGVDSTLKIQPAELGDSAMYLCASSFLGYEQFFGPGTRLTVL.

The chain combines TRBV21-1 with TRBJ1-3; the D call in the table, TRBD1, was not verified against the DNA. TRBV21-1 is assigned pseudogene status. This CDR3 region has 14 residues. The CDR3, as DNA: TGTGCCAGCAGCCGGACAGGGTCCGGAAACACCATATATTTT. It codes for CASSRTGSGNTIYF.